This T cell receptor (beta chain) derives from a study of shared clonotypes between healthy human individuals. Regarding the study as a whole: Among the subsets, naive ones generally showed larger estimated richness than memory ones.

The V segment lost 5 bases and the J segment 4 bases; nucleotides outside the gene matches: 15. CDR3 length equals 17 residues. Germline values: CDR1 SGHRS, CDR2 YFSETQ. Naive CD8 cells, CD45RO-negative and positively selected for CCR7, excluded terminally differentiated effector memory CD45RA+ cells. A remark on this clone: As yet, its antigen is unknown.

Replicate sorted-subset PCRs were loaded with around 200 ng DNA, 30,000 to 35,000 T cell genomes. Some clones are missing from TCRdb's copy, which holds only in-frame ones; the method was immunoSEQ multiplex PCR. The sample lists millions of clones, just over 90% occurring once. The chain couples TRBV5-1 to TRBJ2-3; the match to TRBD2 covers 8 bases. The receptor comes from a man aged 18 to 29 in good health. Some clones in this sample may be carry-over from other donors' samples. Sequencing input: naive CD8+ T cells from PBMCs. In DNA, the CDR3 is TGCGCCAGCAGAGAGCGCCCAGCGGGAGATGTCGCAGATACGCAGTATTTT. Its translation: CASRERPAGDVADTQYF.